Below, one TCR beta chain is given with its context. After removal of 4 bases from V and 3 bases from J, the junction contained 7 bases not matched to a gene. Germline values: CDR1 SGHRS, CDR2 YFSETQ. The CDR3 sequence is 18 residues long. This record comes from a study of T-cell memory formation after mild COVID-19. One entry per CDR3 protein results from TCRdb running MiXCR on the 5' RACE reads. The data hold approximately 200,000 distinct CDR3 sequences, with about a sixth observed a single time. The sample comprised PBMCs or a T cell subset sorted from them (not recorded which). The chain employs TRBV5-1 and TRBJ2-1; TRBD2 agrees at 16 bases. The sequence derives from an adult woman who had mild COVID-19 (a few samples of this study predate the infection). Cell type and time point are not known. For the CDR3, the DNA is TGCGCCAGCAGCCACGCCGGGACTAGCGGGGGGGACTACAATGAGCAGTTCTTC. Protein sequence: CASSHAGTSGGDYNEQFF.